Listed here are 12 T cell receptor beta chains from one sample, sequenced in a study of T cell responses to AZD1222 COVID-19 vaccine (dated by TCRdb to 2020 to 2023). The time point tag for this specimen amounts to: baseline before first vaccination. Library prep was done by the immunoSEQ multiplex PCR assay. TCRdb's version of the immuneACCESS table is confined to in-frame rearrangements and falls short of the full clone set. An unresolved V gene accounts for under half of the shortfall where checked; the remainder is of unknown origin. This sample lists about 150,000 clones; roughly 89% were detected once. The ten largest account for 1.9% of the sample. The sequencing here drew on peripheral blood, taken on day 0 of AZD1222 vaccination. The origin of the receptors is an adult in good health.

The CDR3 here is CASSTLAGGDEQFF. CDR3 coding DNA: TGTGCCAGCAGTACACTAGCGGGAGGGGATGAGCAGTTCTTC. The chain links TRBV2 to TRBJ2-1; 13 bases line up with TRBD2. This CDR3 is built from 14 residues. Per the germline V gene, CDR1 is SNHLY and CDR2 is FYNNEI. V was clipped by 5 bases and J by 8 bases; unmatched bases: 3.

The CDR3 protein is CASSIEGAWNNEQFF. The DNA of the CDR3 is TGTGCCAGTAGTATTGAGGGGGCATGGAACAATGAGCAGTTCTTC. The chain joins TRBV19 to TRBJ2-1; 7 bases are a match to TRBD1. Germline loops: CDR1 LNHDA, CDR2 SQIVND (reference sequence). The CDR3 has 15 residues. V lost 3 bases and J lost 5; bases outside the gene matches: 7.

The chain carries TRBV4-1 and TRBJ1-1; D is perhaps TRBD1 (5 bases). Germline values: CDR1 MGHRA, CDR2 YSYEKL. V lost 0 bases to trimming and J lost 0 bases, with 8 bases between them. The CDR3 sequence is 15 residues long. CDR3 residues: CASSQDEGMNTEAFF. CDR3 bases: TGCGCCAGCAGCCAAGACGAGGGGATGAACACTGAAGCTTTCTTT.

CDR3 sequence: CASSFGTMNTEAFF. As DNA, the CDR3 is TGTGCCAGCAGTTTCGGGACTATGAACACTGAAGCTTTCTTT. V gene TRBV28 combines with J gene TRBJ1-1; possibly TRBD1 for D (5 bases). The CDR3 runs 14 residues. The V gene's germline CDR1 is MDHEN and CDR2 SYDVKM. The V and J ends lost 3 bases and 0 bases respectively, with 8 bases between them.

The rearrangement uses TRBV5-1 and TRBJ1-6, with a tentative D call TRBD1 (6 bases). Germline V gene data show CDR1 as SGHRS and CDR2 as YFSETQ. This CDR3 contains 15 residues. V was shortened by 3 bases and J by 7 bases, with 14 bases between the two germline ends. The chain's CDR3 is CASSWGLQRNSPLHF. CDR3 in DNA: TGCGCCAGCAGCTGGGGGCTTCAGCGGAATTCACCCCTCCACTTT.

CDR3 nucleotides: TGTGCCAGCTCACCAGGACAGGGTATGGGTCAGCCCCAGCATTTT. Encoded protein: CASSPGQGMGQPQHF. The rearrangement joins TRBV18 to TRBJ1-5; 8 nucleotides align to TRBD1. This CDR3 region has 15 residues. The V gene's germline CDR1 is KGHSH and CDR2 LQKENI. Trimming at V came to 2 bases and at J to 6 bases, leaving 6 bases not matched to a gene.

The V call is TRBV6-5, the J call TRBJ1-1, with D tentatively TRBD1 (5 bases). Germline CDR1 reads MNHEY; CDR2 reads SVGAGI. This CDR3 contains 15 residues. Deletions cut 7 bases from V and 4 bases from J, with 19 bases between. The CDR3 loop is CASIKGGAGVTEAFF. The CDR3 region has the DNA TGTGCCAGCATCAAAGGAGGGGCTGGAGTCACTGAAGCTTTCTTT.

The CDR3 region has the DNA TGTGCCACCAGCAGAGGGTATCCGGGACACTACTCTGGAAACACCATATATTTT. Protein: CATSRGYPGHYSGNTIYF. The gene calls are TRBV15 and TRBJ1-3; tentatively, D is TRBD1 (6 bases). This CDR3 has 18 amino acids. Trimming cost V 1 base and J 0 bases, with 16 bases left between them. Germline CDR1 reads LNHNV; CDR2 reads YYDKDF (reference sequence).

This clone was seen more than once but under ten times. The chain has TRBV11-2 and TRBJ2-1, with unresolved D. From germline, CDR1 is SGHAT and CDR2 FQNNGV. This CDR3 is built from 15 residues. V was cut by 4 bases and J by 0 bases, with 10 bases left in between. CDR3 sequence reads: CASSWQLGSYNEQFF. The CDR3 DNA reads as TGTGCCAGCAGCTGGCAACTGGGCTCCTACAATGAGCAGTTCTTC.

The chain links TRBV7-3 to TRBJ2-3; TRBD1 is a possible D gene (7 bases). Trimming left V 4 bases short and J 3 bases short, with 14 bases between. The CDR3 is 15 amino acids. The germline gives CDR1 SGHTA, CDR2 FQGTGA. The CDR3 spells CASSSDRRGTDTQYF. In DNA, the CDR3 is TGTGCCAGCAGCTCGGACAGGAGGGGAACAGATACGCAGTATTTT.

A few counts support this clone. J is TRBJ2-3 and V is TRBV11-1; no clear D gene. Germline CDR1 and CDR2: SGHAT and FQDESV (reference sequence). The length of the CDR3 is 13 residues. Between the trimmed V and J ends, which lost 1 base and 3 bases, there was a span of 5 bases. The CDR3 DNA reads as TGTGCCAGCAGCTTAGGGATTACAGATACGCAGTATTTT. It is translated as CASSLGITDTQYF.

This clone has just one count. The CDR3: CASSYRTGSSPLHF. The CDR3 nucleotides read TGTGCCAGCAGTTACAGGACAGGGTCTTCACCCCTCCACTTT. This chain uses TRBV6-6 with TRBJ1-6, with 8 bases identical to TRBD1. Germline V gives CDR1 MNHNY, CDR2 SVGAGI (reference sequence). V was pared by 2 bases and J by 9 bases, with 3 bases of the junction left unmatched. The CDR3 loop spans 14 amino acids.